The 30 T cell receptor beta chains below come from one sample, sequenced in a study of shared clonotypes between healthy human individuals. The naive CD8 subset, CD45RO-negative cells positively selected for CCR7, excluded terminally differentiated effector memory CD45RA+ cells. TCRdb's table, derived via immunoSEQ multiplex PCR, lists solely in-frame clones and lacks some. In the table there are nearly 2 million clones, approximately 94% of which are singletons. Source material: naive CD8+ T cells sorted from blood. These receptors originate from a man younger than 30 in good health.

The chain employs TRBV5-8 and TRBJ1-6; D ambiguous. V lost 7 bases, J lost 8 bases, and 10 bases lay in between. Germline lookup yields CDR1 SGHTS and CDR2 YDEGEE. CDR3 size: 12 residues. CDR3 sequence reads: CASEGLDSPLHF. The CDR3 DNA is TGTGCCAGCGAAGGGCTTGATTCACCCCTCCACTTT.

The chain combines TRBV4-3 with TRBJ2-3; 7 bases map to TRBD1. CDR1 is LGHNA and CDR2 is YSLEER in the germline V gene. CDR3 size: 20 residues. V was pared by 0 bases and J by 2 bases, with 17 bases of the junction left unmatched. CDR3 residues: CASSQDPPPLTGAHTDTQYF. The CDR3, as DNA: TGCGCCAGCAGCCAAGATCCCCCCCCTCTAACAGGGGCACACACAGATACGCAGTATTTT.

The V and J genes are TRBV9 and TRBJ1-3, with TRBD1 as a possible D gene (6 bases). This CDR3 has 15 residues. Germline V CDR1 and CDR2: SGDLS, YYNGEE. Between the trimmed V and J ends, which lost 4 bases and 2 bases, there was a span of 13 bases. CDR3 coding DNA: TGTGCCAGCAGCTTAACAGGGACGGCTGGAAACACCATATATTTT. Residues: CASSLTGTAGNTIYF.

This sequence joins TRBV7-8 and TRBJ1-4; D is perhaps TRBD1 (5 bases). The CDR3 has 16 amino acids. V lost 1 base and J lost 5, with 14 bases in between. CDR1 is SGHVS, CDR2 FQNEAQ, per germline. The CDR3 loop is CASSLVGSTANEKLFF. The CDR3 DNA follows: TGTGCCAGCAGCTTAGTAGGGTCGACAGCAAATGAAAAACTGTTTTTT. Full variable domain (remainder filled in from reference TRBV7-8 and TRBJ1-4): GAGVSQSPRYKVAKRGQDVALRCDPISGHVSLFWYQQALGQGPEFLTYFQNEAQLDKSGLPSDRFFAERPEGSVSTLKIQRTQQEDSAVYLCASSLVGSTANEKLFFGSGTQLSVL.

The rearrangement uses TRBV28 and TRBJ2-7; D possibly matches TRBD1 or TRBD2 (5 bases each). Per germline, CDR1 MDHEN and CDR2 SYDVKM. There are 16 residues in the CDR3. Trimming pared 3 bases from V and 3 bases from J, leaving 18 bases between. In DNA form, the CDR3 reads TGTGCCAGCAGTTTCCGGGGACGTAAAGGGTACTACGAGCAGTACTTC. Translation gives CASSFRGRKGYYEQYF. The full variable domain, its missing parts supplied by reference TRBV28 and TRBJ2-7, is DVKVTQSSRYLVKRTGEKVFLECVQDMDHENMFWYRQDPGLGLRLIYFSYDVKMKEKGDIPEGYSVSREKKERFSLILESASTNQTSMYLCASSFRGRKGYYEQYFGPGTRLTVT.

The chain links TRBV19 to TRBJ2-7, with 11 bases that match TRBD2. The CDR3 covers 15 residues. Germline CDR1 is LNHDA and CDR2 is SQIVND (reference sequence). Losses at the gene ends were 4 bases for V and 2 bases for J; bases not matched to a gene: 4. CDR3 in amino acids: CASSTPLAGAYEQYF. CDR3 nucleotides: TGTGCCAGTAGTACCCCACTAGCGGGGGCCTACGAGCAGTACTTC.

The chain links TRBV28 to TRBJ1-2; D possibly corresponds to TRBD1 (6 bases). The CDR3 spans 13 residues. From germline, CDR1 is MDHEN and CDR2 SYDVKM. The V end lost 4 bases, the J end lost 8 bases, and 14 bases lay between the germline ends. The CDR3 is CASSSPTGPGYTF. In nucleotides, the CDR3 is TGTGCCAGCAGTTCCCCTACAGGGCCCGGCTACACCTTC.

This clone was counted once. The chain recombines TRBV4-2 with TRBJ1-3; 7 positions match TRBD1. The V gene end was trimmed by 4 bases and the J gene end by 0 bases; junction bases not matched to a gene: 6. The CDR3 extends over 16 amino acids. The germline CDR1 and CDR2 sequences are LGHNA and YNFKEQ. CDR3: CASSPDREGSGNTIYF. The CDR3 DNA reads as TGTGCCAGCAGCCCAGACAGGGAAGGCTCTGGAAACACCATATATTTT.

This chain uses TRBV4-3 with TRBJ2-5; the D gene is possibly TRBD2 (6 bases). The CDR3 is 15 residues long. Trimming shortened V by 1 base and J by 4 bases, and 13 bases separated the two germline ends. Per the germline V gene, CDR1 is LGHNA and CDR2 is YSLEER. The CDR3 sequence is CASSQGSVGGETQYF. As DNA, the CDR3 is TGCGCCAGCAGCCAAGGGTCCGTCGGGGGAGAGACCCAGTACTTC.

In nucleotides, the CDR3 is TGTGCCAGCAATGTGGGACTAGCGGGAGGGCCGAACTACGAGCAGTACTTC. This codes for CASNVGLAGGPNYEQYF. This sequence joins TRBV7-8 and TRBJ2-7; 16 bases match TRBD2. The V gene end was trimmed by 7 bases and the J gene end by 3 bases; junction bases not matched to a gene: 9. Germline values: CDR1 SGHVS, CDR2 FQNEAQ. The CDR3 is made up of 17 amino acids. The complete variable domain, with remaining parts taken from reference TRBV7-8 and TRBJ2-7, reads GAGVSQSPRYKVAKRGQDVALRCDPISGHVSLFWYQQALGQGPEFLTYFQNEAQLDKSGLPSDRFFAERPEGSVSTLKIQRTQQEDSAVYLCASNVGLAGGPNYEQYFGPGTRLTVT.

This chain connects TRBV6-1 to TRBJ2-1; the match to TRBD2 covers 12 bases. V lost 4 bases and J lost 1; bases outside the gene matches: 5. This CDR3 is built from 17 residues. Per germline, CDR1 MNHNS and CDR2 SASEGT. CDR3 residues: CASSVLAGGQSYNEQFF. In DNA, the CDR3 is TGTGCCAGCAGTGTACTAGCGGGAGGACAATCCTACAATGAGCAGTTCTTC.

About this clone itself: The sample has other DNA sequences that encode this CDR3 too. The rearrangement links TRBV4-2 to TRBJ2-3; 9 bases are a match to TRBD2. Trimming removed 1 base from V and 1 base from J; junction bases left unmatched: 3. Germline CDR1 is LGHNA and CDR2 is YNFKEQ. This CDR3 comprises 16 residues. CDR3 nucleotide sequence: TGTGCCAGCAGCCAAGTCCGACTAGCGGGCACAGATACGCAGTATTTT. Translation gives CASSQVRLAGTDTQYF.

The chain combines TRBV5-1 with TRBJ2-1; 11 nucleotides align to TRBD2. Germline CDR1 SGHRS, CDR2 YFSETQ. CDR3 length equals 17 residues. The V gene end was trimmed by 0 bases and the J gene end by 4 bases; junction bases not matched to a gene: 6. CDR3 in amino acids: CASSLATSGSPYNEQFF. The CDR3 nucleotides read TGCGCCAGCAGCTTGGCCACTAGCGGGAGTCCTTACAATGAGCAGTTCTTC.

This chain uses TRBV4-1 with TRBJ1-2; 8 bases are shared with TRBD1. CDR3 size: 15 residues. The germline V gene has CDR1 MGHRA and CDR2 YSYEKL. With 3 bases clipped from V and 3 bases from J, the junction kept 6 bases outside the gene matches. The CDR3 DNA reads TGCGCCAGCAGCCAGGAGGACAGGGATGACTATGGCTACACCTTC. Its protein product is CASSQEDRDDYGYTF.

The V call is TRBV7-9, the J call TRBJ1-4; D perhaps matches TRBD1 (5 bases). The CDR3 runs to 16 residues. The ends were cut back, 5 bases at V and 2 bases at J, with 15 bases in the middle. Germline V gives CDR1 SEHNR, CDR2 FQNEAQ (reference sequence). This CDR3 is CASSVPSPGTNEKLFF. The CDR3 DNA reads as TGTGCCAGCAGCGTACCGTCACCAGGGACTAATGAAAAACTGTTTTTT.

V gene TRBV9 combines with J gene TRBJ2-5; 11 bases line up with TRBD2. Germline assignment: CDR1 SGDLS and CDR2 YYNGEE. V gave up 3 bases and J gave up 5 bases; unmatched junction bases: 12. The CDR3 has 17 amino acids. The CDR3 spells CASSGSTSGSTSETQYF. CDR3 nucleotides: TGTGCCAGCAGCGGAAGCACTAGCGGGAGTACGTCTGAGACCCAGTACTTC.

The chain combines TRBV9 with TRBJ2-2, with D tentatively TRBD1 or TRBD2 (6 bases each). The germline gives CDR1 SGDLS, CDR2 YYNGEE. The CDR3 has 16 residues. V was cut by 2 bases and J by 6 bases, with 17 bases left in between. In DNA, the CDR3 is TGTGCCAGCAGCGTCGGAGGGGGGAGAGAGGCCGGGGAGCTGTTTTTT. Encoded protein: CASSVGGGREAGELFF.

V gene TRBV7-9 combines with J gene TRBJ2-2, with D hard to call. CDR1 is SEHNR and CDR2 is FQNEAQ in the germline V gene (reference sequence). The CDR3 is 16 residues long. V was shortened by 5 bases and J by 5 bases, with 18 bases between the two germline ends. CDR3 protein: CASSPSTEGETGELFF. The CDR3 nucleotides are TGTGCCAGCAGCCCTTCGACGGAAGGAGAGACCGGGGAGCTGTTTTTT.

As concerns this clone: Other nucleotide sequences from this sample produce the same CDR3. This CDR3 reads CASSLENQETQYF. CDR3 sequence (DNA): TGTGCCAGCAGCTTAGAGAATCAAGAGACCCAGTACTTC. This rearrangement joins TRBV11-3 to TRBJ2-5; D remains ambiguous. This CDR3 has 13 residues. CDR1 SGHNT and CDR2 YENEEA come from the germline V gene. Trimming pared 0 bases from V and 2 bases from J, leaving 4 bases between. Based on the CDR3 plus reference TRBV11-3 and TRBJ2-5, the full variable domain is EAGVVQSPRYKIIEKKQPVAFWCNPISGHNTLYWYLQNLGQGPELLIRYENEEAVDDSQLPKDRFSAERLKGVDSTLKIQPAELGDSAVYLCASSLENQETQYFGPGTRLLVL.

The chain combines TRBV29-1 with TRBJ2-2; no firm D call. Germline V gene sequence: CDR1 SQVTM, CDR2 ANQGSEA. V lost 2 bases and J 7 bases, leaving 5 bases between the germline ends. The CDR3 is 11 amino acids. CDR3 residues: CSVEHFGELFF. The CDR3 coding sequence is TGCAGCGTTGAACATTTCGGGGAGCTGTTTTTT.

The chain combines TRBV6-1 with TRBJ1-5, with D hard to call. V was shortened by 2 bases and J by 0 bases, with 8 bases between the two germline ends. CDR3 size: 15 residues. The V gene's germline CDR1 is MNHNS and CDR2 SASEGT. CDR3 sequence (DNA): TGTGCCAGCAGTGAATGGGGAGGTAGCAATCAGCCCCAGCATTTT. It codes for CASSEWGGSNQPQHF.

The V call is TRBV6-5, the J call TRBJ2-1; D is undetermined. The V end lost 0 bases, the J end lost 4 bases, and 10 bases lay between the germline ends. The CDR3 extends over 15 amino acids. Germline V gene data show CDR1 as MNHEY and CDR2 as SVGAGI. The CDR3 spells CASSYSTWGYNEQFF. DNA of the CDR3: TGTGCCAGCAGTTACTCGACTTGGGGATACAATGAGCAGTTCTTC.

J is TRBJ1-4 and V is TRBV21-1; the D call TRBD1 from the table was never checked on the DNA. TRBV21-1 counts as a pseudogene. The CDR3 sequence is 18 residues long. CDR3 DNA sequence: TGTGCCAGCAGCTGCGTTTGTCGTTGTCAGGGCGTCAATGAAAAACTGTTTTTT. It codes for CASSCVCRCQGVNEKLFF.

The V and J genes are TRBV2 and TRBJ1-5; possible D gene TRBD1, 5 bases. V lost 3 bases, J lost 2 bases, and 11 bases lay in between. The CDR3 spans 15 residues. Germline V gene sequence: CDR1 SNHLY, CDR2 FYNNEI. The CDR3 is CASSDSREGNQPQHF. DNA of the CDR3: TGTGCCAGCAGTGATAGCAGGGAGGGCAATCAGCCCCAGCATTTT.

This clone was seen only once. The sample carries other DNA sequences with the same CDR3. The chain couples TRBV6-5 to TRBJ2-7; 7 positions agree with TRBD2. The CDR3 is made up of 14 amino acids. Per germline, CDR1 MNHEY and CDR2 SVGAGI. V was pared by 5 bases and J by 0 bases, with 4 bases of the junction left unmatched. CDR3 protein: CASSLAASSYEQYF. For the CDR3, the DNA is TGTGCCAGCAGTCTAGCGGCCAGCTCCTACGAGCAGTACTTC.

The chain carries TRBV27 and TRBJ2-2; 7 bases fit TRBD2. CDR1 MNHEY and CDR2 SMNVEV come from the germline V gene (reference sequence). Trimming took 5 bases from V and 3 from J; bases not matched to a gene: 6. The CDR3 is 15 residues long. The chain's CDR3 is CASSIGGSDTGELFF. As DNA, the CDR3 is TGTGCCAGCAGTATCGGGGGGAGCGACACCGGGGAGCTGTTTTTT.

This chain uses TRBV4-1 with TRBJ1-1; D ambiguous. The germline V gene has CDR1 MGHRA and CDR2 YSYEKL. Trimming left V 1 base short and J 6 bases short, with 12 bases between. There are 14 residues in the CDR3. The CDR3 DNA sequence: TGCGCCAGCAGCCAAGTGCGGGAATGGCCTGAAGCTTTCTTT. Translating it yields CASSQVREWPEAFF.

CDR3 in amino acids: CASRGGDTQYF. CDR3 DNA: TGTGCCAGCAGGGGGGGAGACACGCAGTATTTT. The chain couples TRBV28 to TRBJ2-3; the D gene is possibly TRBD2 (6 bases). The CDR3 is 11 amino acids. Trimming took 6 bases from V and 9 from J, leaving 10 bases between them. Looked up from germline, CDR1 is MDHEN and CDR2 is SYDVKM.

This clone has only one observation. V gene TRBV28 combines with J gene TRBJ2-7, with D unclear. The CDR3 is 13 amino acids. Germline assignment: CDR1 MDHEN and CDR2 SYDVKM. V lost 3 bases and J lost 2, with 8 bases in between. CDR3 bases: TGTGCCAGCAGTTTCTTCCAGACCTACGAGCAGTACTTC. Translation: CASSFFQTYEQYF.

In regard to this clone: The same CDR3 also results from other DNA sequences found in this sample. The chain recombines TRBV28 with TRBJ2-7, with no clear D. V was shortened by 1 base and J by 3 bases, with 4 bases between the two germline ends. The CDR3 totals 12 residues. Germline CDR1 reads MDHEN; CDR2 reads SYDVKM. CDR3 in amino acids: CASSLYNYEQYF. CDR3 in DNA: TGTGCCAGCAGTTTATACAACTACGAGCAGTACTTC.